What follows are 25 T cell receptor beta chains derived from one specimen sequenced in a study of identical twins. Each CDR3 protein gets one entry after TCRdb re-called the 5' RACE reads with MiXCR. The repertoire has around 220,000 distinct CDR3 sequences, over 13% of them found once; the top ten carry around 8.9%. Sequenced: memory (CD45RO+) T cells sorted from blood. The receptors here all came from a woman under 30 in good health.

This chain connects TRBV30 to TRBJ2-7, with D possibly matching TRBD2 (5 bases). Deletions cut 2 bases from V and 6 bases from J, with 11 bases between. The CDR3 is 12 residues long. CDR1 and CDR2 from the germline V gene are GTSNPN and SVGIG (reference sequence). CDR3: CAWSNTRGEQYF. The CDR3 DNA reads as TGTGCCTGGAGTAACACCCGGGGCGAGCAGTACTTC. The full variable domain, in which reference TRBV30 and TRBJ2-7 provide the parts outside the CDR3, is SQTIHQWPATLVQPVGSPLSLECTVEGTSNPNLYWYRQAAGRGLQLLFYSVGIGQISSEVPQNLSASRPQDRQFILSSKKLLLSDSGFYLCAWSNTRGEQYFGPGTRLTVT.

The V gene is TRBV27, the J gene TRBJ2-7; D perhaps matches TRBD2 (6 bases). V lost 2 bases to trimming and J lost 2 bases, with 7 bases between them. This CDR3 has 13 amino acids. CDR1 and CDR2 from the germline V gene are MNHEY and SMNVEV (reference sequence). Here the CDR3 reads CASSLPGAYEQYF. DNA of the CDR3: TGTGCCAGCAGTTTACCGGGGGCCTACGAGCAGTACTTC.

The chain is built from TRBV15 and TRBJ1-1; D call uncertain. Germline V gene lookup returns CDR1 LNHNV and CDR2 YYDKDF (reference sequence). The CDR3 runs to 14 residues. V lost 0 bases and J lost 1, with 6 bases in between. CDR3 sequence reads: CATSREGWNTEAFF. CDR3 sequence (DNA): TGTGCCACCAGCAGAGAGGGGTGGAACACTGAAGCTTTCTTT.

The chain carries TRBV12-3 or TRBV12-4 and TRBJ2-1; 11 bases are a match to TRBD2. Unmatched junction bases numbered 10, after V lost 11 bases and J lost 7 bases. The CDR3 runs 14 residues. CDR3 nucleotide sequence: TGTGCCTCACTCGCGACTAGCGGGACTAATGAGCAGTTCTTC. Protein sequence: CASLATSGTNEQFF.

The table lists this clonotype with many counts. CDR3: CASRGSSYNEQFF. The CDR3, as DNA: TGTGCCAGCAGAGGTAGCTCCTACAATGAGCAGTTCTTC. V usage is TRBV7-2 and J usage is TRBJ2-1; unclear D gene. Trimming took 6 bases from V and 0 from J, leaving 6 bases between them. Per germline, CDR1 SGHTA and CDR2 FQGNSA. The CDR3 runs to 13 residues.

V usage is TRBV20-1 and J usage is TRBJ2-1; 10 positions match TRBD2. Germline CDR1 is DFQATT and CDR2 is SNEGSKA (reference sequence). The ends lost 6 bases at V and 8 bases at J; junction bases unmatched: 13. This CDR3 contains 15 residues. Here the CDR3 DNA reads TGCAGTGCCCCCCATCTAGCGGGGGTTGGGGATGAGCAGTTCTTC. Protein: CSAPHLAGVGDEQFF.

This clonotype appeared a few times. DNA of the CDR3: TGTGCCAGCAGCCGGGAGGGCCGAATGAGAGATACGCAGTATTTT. Translated, it gives CASSREGRMRDTQYF. The V and J genes are TRBV7-9 and TRBJ2-3; 8 bases match TRBD2. Germline trimming cut 5 bases from V and 5 bases from J; bases unmatched to any gene: 9. The CDR3 is 15 amino acids. Germline CDR1 and CDR2: SEHNR and FQNEAQ (reference sequence).

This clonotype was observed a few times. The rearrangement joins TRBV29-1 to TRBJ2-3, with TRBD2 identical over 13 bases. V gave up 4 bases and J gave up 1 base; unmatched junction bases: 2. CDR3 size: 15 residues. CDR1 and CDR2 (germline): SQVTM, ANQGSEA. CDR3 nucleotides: TGCAGCGTTGGGGGACTAGCGGGACGCACAGATACGCAGTATTTT. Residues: CSVGGLAGRTDTQYF.

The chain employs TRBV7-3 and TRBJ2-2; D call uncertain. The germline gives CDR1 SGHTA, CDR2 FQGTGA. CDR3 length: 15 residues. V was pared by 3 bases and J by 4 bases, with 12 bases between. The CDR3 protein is CASSLSHPRTGELFF. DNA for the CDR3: TGTGCCAGCAGCTTGAGTCATCCGCGCACCGGGGAGCTGTTTTTT.

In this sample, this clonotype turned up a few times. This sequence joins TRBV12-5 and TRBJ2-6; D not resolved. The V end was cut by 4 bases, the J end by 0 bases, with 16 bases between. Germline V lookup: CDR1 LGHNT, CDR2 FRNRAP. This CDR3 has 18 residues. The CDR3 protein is CASGSQWVAFSGANVLTF. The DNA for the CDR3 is TGTGCTAGTGGTTCCCAATGGGTGGCTTTCTCTGGGGCCAACGTCCTGACTTTC.

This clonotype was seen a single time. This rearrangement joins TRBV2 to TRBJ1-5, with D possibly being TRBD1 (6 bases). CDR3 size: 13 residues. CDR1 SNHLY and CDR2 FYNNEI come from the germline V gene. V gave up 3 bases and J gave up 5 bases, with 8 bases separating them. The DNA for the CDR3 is TGTGCCAGCAGTGATTACAGGGATCAGCCCCAGCATTTT. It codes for CASSDYRDQPQHF.

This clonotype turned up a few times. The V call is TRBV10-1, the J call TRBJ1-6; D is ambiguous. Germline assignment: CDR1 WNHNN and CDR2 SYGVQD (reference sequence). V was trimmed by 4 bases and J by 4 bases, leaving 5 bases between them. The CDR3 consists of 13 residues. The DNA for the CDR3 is TGCGCCAGCAGTGTTCAGTATAATTCACCCCTCCACTTT. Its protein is CASSVQYNSPLHF.

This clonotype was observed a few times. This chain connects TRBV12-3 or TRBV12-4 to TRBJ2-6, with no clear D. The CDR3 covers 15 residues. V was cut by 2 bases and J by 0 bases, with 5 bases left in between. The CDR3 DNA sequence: TGTGCCAGCAGTTTATTACCCTCTGGGGCCAACGTCCTGACTTTC. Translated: CASSLLPSGANVLTF.

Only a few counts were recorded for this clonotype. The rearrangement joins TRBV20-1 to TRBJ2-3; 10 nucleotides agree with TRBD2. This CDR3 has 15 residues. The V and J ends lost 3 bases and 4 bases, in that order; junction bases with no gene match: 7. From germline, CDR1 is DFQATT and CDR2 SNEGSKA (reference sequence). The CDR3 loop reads CSASGASGSPDTQYF. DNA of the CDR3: TGCAGTGCTAGTGGGGCTAGCGGGAGTCCAGATACGCAGTATTTT.

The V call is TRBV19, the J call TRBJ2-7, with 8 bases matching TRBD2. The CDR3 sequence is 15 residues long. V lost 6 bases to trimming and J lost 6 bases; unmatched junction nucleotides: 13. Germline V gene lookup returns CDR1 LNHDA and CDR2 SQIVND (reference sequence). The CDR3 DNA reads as TGTGCCAGTAGGCAACTAGCGGCAGGAGGGGGCGAGCAGTACTTC. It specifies CASRQLAAGGGEQYF.

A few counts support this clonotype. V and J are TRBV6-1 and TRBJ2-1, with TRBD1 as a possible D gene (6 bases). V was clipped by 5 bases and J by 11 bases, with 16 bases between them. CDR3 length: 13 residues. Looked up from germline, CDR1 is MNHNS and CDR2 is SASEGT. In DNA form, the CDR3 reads TGTGCCAGCAGTACCCAGGGGCAGGCACAGCAGTTCTTC. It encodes CASSTQGQAQQFF.

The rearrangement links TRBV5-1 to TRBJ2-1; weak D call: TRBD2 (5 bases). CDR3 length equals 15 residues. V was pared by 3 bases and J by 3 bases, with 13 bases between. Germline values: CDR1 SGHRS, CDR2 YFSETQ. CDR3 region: CASSSSIGVYNEQFF. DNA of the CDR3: TGCGCCAGCAGCTCTTCCATCGGGGTCTACAATGAGCAGTTCTTC. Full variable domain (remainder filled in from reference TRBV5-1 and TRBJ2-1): KAGVTQTPRYLIKTRGQQVTLSCSPISGHRSVSWYQQTPGQGLQFLFEYFSETQRNKGNFPGRFSGRQFSNSRSEMNVSTLELGDSALYLCASSSSIGVYNEQFFGPGTRLTVL.

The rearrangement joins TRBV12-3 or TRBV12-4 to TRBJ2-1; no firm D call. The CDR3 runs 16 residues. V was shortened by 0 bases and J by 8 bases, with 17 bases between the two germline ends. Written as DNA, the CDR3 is TGTGCCAGCAGTTTAGCGCGCGGTGCGAGCCGCGATGAGCAGTTCTTC. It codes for CASSLARGASRDEQFF.

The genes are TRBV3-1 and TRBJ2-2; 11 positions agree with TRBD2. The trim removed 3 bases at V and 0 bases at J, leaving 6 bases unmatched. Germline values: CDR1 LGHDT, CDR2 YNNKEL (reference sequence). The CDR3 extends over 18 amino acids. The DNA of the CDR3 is TGTGCCAGCAGCCACAGGACTAGCGGGCCCGCGAACACCGGGGAGCTGTTTTTT. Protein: CASSHRTSGPANTGELFF.

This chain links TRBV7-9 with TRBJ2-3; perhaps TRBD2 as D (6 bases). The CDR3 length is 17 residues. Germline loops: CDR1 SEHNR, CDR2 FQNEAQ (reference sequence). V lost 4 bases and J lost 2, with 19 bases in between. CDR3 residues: CASSSRAGRKLTDTQYF. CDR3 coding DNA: TGTGCCAGCAGCTCGCGGGCGGGACGTAAACTCACAGATACGCAGTATTTT.

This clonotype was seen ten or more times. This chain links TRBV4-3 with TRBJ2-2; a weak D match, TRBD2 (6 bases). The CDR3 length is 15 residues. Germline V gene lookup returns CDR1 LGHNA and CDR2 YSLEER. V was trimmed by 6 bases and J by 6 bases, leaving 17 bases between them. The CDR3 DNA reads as TGCGCCAGCAGTCCCGAGAATCGACTAGCCGGGGAGCTGTTTTTT. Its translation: CASSPENRLAGELFF.

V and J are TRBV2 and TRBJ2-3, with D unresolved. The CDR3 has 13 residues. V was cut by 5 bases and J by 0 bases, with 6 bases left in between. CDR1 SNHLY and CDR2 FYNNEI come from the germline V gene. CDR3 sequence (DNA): TGTGCCAGCAGTCCGGTGAGCACAGATACGCAGTATTTT. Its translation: CASSPVSTDTQYF.

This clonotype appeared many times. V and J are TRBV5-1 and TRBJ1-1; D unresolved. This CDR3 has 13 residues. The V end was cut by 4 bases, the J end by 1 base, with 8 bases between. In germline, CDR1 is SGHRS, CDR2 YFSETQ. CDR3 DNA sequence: TGCGCCAGCAGCGCACAGACGAACACTGAAGCTTTCTTT. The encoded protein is CASSAQTNTEAFF.

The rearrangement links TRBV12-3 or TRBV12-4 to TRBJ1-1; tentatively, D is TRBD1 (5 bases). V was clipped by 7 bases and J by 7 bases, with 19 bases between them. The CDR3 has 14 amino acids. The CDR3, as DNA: TGTGCCAGCATCCCCTCGGGGGGTAAAATTGAAGCTTTCTTT. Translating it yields CASIPSGGKIEAFF.

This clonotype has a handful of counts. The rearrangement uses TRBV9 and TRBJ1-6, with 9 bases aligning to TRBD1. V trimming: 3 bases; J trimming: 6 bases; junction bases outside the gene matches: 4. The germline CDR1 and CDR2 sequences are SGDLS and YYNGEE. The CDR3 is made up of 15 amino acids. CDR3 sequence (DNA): TGTGCCAGCAGCGGCGACAGGGGGATTAATTCACCCCTCCACTTT. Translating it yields CASSGDRGINSPLHF.